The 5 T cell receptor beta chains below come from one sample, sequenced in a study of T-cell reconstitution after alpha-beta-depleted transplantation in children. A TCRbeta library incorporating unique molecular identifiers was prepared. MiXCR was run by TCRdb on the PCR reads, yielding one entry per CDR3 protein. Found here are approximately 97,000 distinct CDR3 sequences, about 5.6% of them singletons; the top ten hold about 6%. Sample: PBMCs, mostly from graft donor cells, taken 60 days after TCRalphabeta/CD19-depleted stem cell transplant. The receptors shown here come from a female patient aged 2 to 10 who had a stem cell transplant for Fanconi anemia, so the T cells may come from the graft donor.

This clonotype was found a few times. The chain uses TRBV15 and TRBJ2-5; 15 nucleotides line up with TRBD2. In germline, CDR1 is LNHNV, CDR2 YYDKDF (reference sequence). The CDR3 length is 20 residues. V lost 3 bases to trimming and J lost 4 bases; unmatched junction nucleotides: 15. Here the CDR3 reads CATSRSRQLRTSGRGETQYF. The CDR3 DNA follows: TGTGCCACCAGCAGGAGTCGCCAGCTAAGGACTAGCGGGAGGGGAGAGACCCAGTACTTC.

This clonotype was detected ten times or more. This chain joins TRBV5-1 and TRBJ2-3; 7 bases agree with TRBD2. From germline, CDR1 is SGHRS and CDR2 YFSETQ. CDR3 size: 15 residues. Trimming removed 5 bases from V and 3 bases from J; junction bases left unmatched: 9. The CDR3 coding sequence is TGCGCCAGCAGTCAAGGCGGGAGTGATACAGATACGCAGTATTTT. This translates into CASSQGGSDTDTQYF.

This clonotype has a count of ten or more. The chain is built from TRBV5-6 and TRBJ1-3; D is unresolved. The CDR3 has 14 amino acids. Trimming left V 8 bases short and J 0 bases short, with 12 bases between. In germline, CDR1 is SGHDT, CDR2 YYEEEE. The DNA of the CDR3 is TGTGCCAGTCGAATGGGCGGCTCTGGAAACACCATATATTTT. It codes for CASRMGGSGNTIYF.

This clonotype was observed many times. The CDR3 reads CASMTRGGETQYF. CDR3 sequence (DNA): TGTGCCAGCATGACTAGGGGAGGAGAGACCCAGTACTTC. V usage is TRBV2 and J usage is TRBJ2-5; tentative D call: TRBD2 (6 bases). The CDR3 covers 13 residues. V lost 7 bases and J lost 4, with 13 bases in between. Germline CDR1 reads SNHLY; CDR2 reads FYNNEI.

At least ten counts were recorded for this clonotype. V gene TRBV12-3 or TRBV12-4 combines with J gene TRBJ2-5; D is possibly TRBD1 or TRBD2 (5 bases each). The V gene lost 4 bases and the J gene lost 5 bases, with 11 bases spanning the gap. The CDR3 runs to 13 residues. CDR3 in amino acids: CASSSPGRETQYF. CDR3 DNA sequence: TGTGCCAGCAGTTCACCGGGGCGGGAGACCCAGTACTTC.